This TCR beta chain was obtained from a study of cytotoxic CD8 clonotypes in ibrutinib-treated CLL. Study-wide points: Contraction or stability on treatment characterized the public clonotypes, which were uncommon. Rising at ibrutinib response, clonality subsequently fell back toward baseline at progression.

The CDR3 totals 14 residues. Trimming removed 1 base from V and 0 bases from J, with 7 bases in between. CDR1 is SGHTA, CDR2 FQGNSA, per germline. Clones were sequenced by immunoSEQ multiplex PCR, and TCRdb holds only the in-frame ones, with some missing. The data hold roughly 160,000 clones, with more than 80% observed a single time. In the case of this clone: The antigen is not known.

This receptor was obtained from a human donor with chronic lymphocytic leukemia. Sample: PBMCs, taken after 24 months of ibrutinib treatment. The V call is TRBV7-2, the J call TRBJ2-7; the D is unclear. The CDR3 DNA is TGTGCCAGCAGCTTAGGTGGTTTCTCCTACGAGCAGTACTTC. Amino acids: CASSLGGFSYEQYF.